This T cell receptor (beta chain) was recovered during a study of blood T cell repertoires in COVID-19. The assay was immunoSEQ multiplex PCR, and TCRdb's table has in-frame clones only and misses some. Among around 200,000 clones listed, approximately 86% were seen once. Germline CDR1 and CDR2: KGHSH and LQKENI. The CDR3 totals 12 residues. Trimming removed 4 bases at V and 5 bases at J, with 6 bases between. The sequence was obtained from a man aged 35-49 years with active or convalescent COVID-19. This chain connects TRBV18 to TRBJ1-5; D is undetermined. The sequencing input was peripheral blood. The CDR3 DNA reads TGTGCCAGCTCACTATCCGATCAGCCCCAGCATTTT. Its protein is CASSLSDQPQHF.